This T cell receptor beta chain appears in the sequencing data of a study of cytomegalovirus exposure and HLA in healthy donors. Study-level background: From 150 million to 200 million T cells, an earlier analysis saw 110 million or so unique TCR beta sequences.

The PCR had 60 Vbeta and 13 Jbeta primers. Repertoires were generated with immunoSEQ multiplex PCR, while TCRdb's copy carries only in-frame clones and drops some. Its table lists about 200,000 clones. Trimming took off 0 bases at V and 9 bases at J, with 6 bases between the two ends. The germline V gene encodes CDR1 SGHAT and CDR2 FQNNGV. The CDR3 contains 13 residues. Concerning this clone itself: The target antigen is unknown.

Study results and limitations: Sequencing artifact likely explains a cluster of highly shared sequence variants.

This clonotype was obtained from a man younger than 45 in good health and CMV-seronegative. This chain connects TRBV11-2 to TRBJ1-6, with D hard to call. Sample: PBMCs. The DNA for the CDR3 is TGTGCCAGCAGCTTAGATCTAGGTTCACCCCTCCACTTT. Protein product: CASSLDLGSPLHF.